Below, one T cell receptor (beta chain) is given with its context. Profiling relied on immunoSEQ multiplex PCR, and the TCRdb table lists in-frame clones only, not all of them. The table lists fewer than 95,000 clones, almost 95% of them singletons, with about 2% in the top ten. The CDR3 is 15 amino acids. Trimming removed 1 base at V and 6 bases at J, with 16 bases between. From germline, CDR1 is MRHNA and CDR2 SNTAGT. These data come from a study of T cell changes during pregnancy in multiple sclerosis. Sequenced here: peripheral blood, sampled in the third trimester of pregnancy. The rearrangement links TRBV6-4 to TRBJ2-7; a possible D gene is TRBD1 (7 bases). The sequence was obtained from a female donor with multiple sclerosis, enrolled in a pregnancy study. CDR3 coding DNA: TGTGCCAGCAGTGACTTGGAGGAGGGGGCGCGCGAGCAGTACTTC. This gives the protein CASSDLEEGAREQYF.